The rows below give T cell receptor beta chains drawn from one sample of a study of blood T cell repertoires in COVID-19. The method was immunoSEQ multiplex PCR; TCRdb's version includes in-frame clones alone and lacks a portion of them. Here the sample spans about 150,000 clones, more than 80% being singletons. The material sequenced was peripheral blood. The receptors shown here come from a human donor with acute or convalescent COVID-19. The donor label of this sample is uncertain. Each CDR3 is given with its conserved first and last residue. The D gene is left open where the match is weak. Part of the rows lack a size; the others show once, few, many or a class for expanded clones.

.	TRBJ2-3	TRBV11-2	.	CASSLAPQGAQYF	TGTGCCAGCAGCTTAGCGCCACAGGGAGCGCAGTATTTT
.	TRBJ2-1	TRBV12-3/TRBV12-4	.	CASSLDRSEFF	TGTGCCAGCAGTTTAGACAGGTCGGAGTTCTTC
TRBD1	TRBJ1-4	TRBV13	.	CASTASGTGGEKLFF	TGTGCCAGCACTGCCTCCGGGACAGGTGGAGAAAAACTGTTTTTT
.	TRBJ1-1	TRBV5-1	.	CASSLSLRSLNTEAFF	TGCGCCAGCAGCTTGAGTCTGAGGAGTCTGAACACTGAAGCTTTCTTT
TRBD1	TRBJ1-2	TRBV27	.	CASSLGQGDYGYTF	TGTGCCAGCAGTCTTGGACAGGGTGACTATGGCTACACCTTC
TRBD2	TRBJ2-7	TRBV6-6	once	CASRRGTSGGYEQYF	TGTGCCAGCAGGCGGGGGACTAGCGGGGGCTACGAGCAGTACTTC
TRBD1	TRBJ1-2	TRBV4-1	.	CASSQVTGGKGRFGYTF	TGCGCCAGCAGCCAAGTTACAGGGGGTAAGGGGCGCTTTGGCTACACCTTC
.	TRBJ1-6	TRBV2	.	CASSEGGQVNSPLHF	TGTGCCAGCAGTGAGGGGGGGCAGGTGAATTCACCCCTCCACTTT
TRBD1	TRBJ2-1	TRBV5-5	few	CASSSDRGAYNEQFF	TGTGCCAGCAGCTCGGACAGGGGCGCCTACAATGAGCAGTTCTTC
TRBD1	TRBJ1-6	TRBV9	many	CASSVGTGVGPLHF	TGTGCCAGCAGCGTAGGGACAGGAGTCGGTCCCCTCCACTTT
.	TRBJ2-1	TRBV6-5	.	CASTRGNEQFF	TGTGCCAGCACGCGGGGTAATGAGCAGTTCTTC
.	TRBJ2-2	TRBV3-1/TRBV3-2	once	CASSQETGNTGELFF	TGTGCCAGCAGCCAAGAAACAGGGAACACCGGGGAGCTGTTTTTT
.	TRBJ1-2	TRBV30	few	CAWSNKGQSGLYGYTF	TGTGCCTGGAGTAATAAAGGACAGAGCGGCCTCTATGGCTACACCTTC
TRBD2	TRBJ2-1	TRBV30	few	CAWSVLAGEQFF	TGTGCCTGGAGTGTACTAGCGGGTGAGCAGTTCTTC
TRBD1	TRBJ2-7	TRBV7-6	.	CASSSRDRVGEQYF	TGTGCCAGCAGCTCCCGGGACAGGGTAGGGGAGCAGTACTTC
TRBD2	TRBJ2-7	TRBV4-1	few	CASSQKEGREGSSYEQYF	TGCGCCAGCAGCCAAAAAGAAGGGAGGGAAGGAAGCTCCTACGAGCAGTACTTC
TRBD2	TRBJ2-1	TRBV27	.	CASAYGGGEVNEQFF	TGTGCCAGCGCCTACGGCGGGGGGGAAGTGAATGAGCAGTTCTTC
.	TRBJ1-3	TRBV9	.	CASSVGLGAESTIYF	TGTGCCAGCAGCGTAGGCCTGGGCGCAGAGTCCACCATATATTTT
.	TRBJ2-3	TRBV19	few	CASRAGATSTDTQYF	TGTGCCAGTAGGGCAGGGGCCACTAGCACAGATACGCAGTATTTT
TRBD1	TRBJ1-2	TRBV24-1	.	CATSDAGQGTLDGYTF	TGTGCCACCAGTGATGCGGGACAGGGAACTCTGGATGGCTACACCTTC
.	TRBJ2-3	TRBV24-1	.	CATNRGTDTQYF	TGTGCCACCAACCGCGGGACAGATACGCAGTATTTT
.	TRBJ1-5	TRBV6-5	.	CATAEAGVQPQHF	TGTGCCACCGCGGAAGCGGGAGTACAGCCCCAGCATTTT
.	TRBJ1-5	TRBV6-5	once	CASGPWTGNQPQHF	TGTGCCAGCGGACCTTGGACAGGCAATCAGCCCCAGCATTTT
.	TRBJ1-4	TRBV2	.	CASSDPQGFEKLFF	TGTGCCAGCAGTGACCCCCAGGGATTTGAAAAACTGTTTTTT
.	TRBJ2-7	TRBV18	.	CASRGTLAYEQYF	TGTGCCAGCCGGGGAACACTCGCTTACGAGCAGTACTTC
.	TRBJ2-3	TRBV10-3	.	CAISNQGLTPSTDTQYF	TGTGCCATAAGCAACCAGGGGCTGACTCCAAGCACAGATACGCAGTATTTT
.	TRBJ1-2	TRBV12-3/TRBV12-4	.	CASSLGQGYTF	TGTGCCAGCAGTTTAGGACAGGGCTACACCTTC
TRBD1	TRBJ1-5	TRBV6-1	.	CASSDPTGPYQPQHF	TGTGCCAGCAGTGATCCGACAGGGCCGTATCAGCCCCAGCATTTT
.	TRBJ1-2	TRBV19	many	CASSGGADYGYTF	TGTGCCAGTTCTGGAGGGGCCGACTATGGCTACACCTTC
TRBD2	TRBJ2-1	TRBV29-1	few	CSLHSGDDNEQFF	TGCAGCCTTCATAGCGGGGACGACAATGAGCAGTTCTTC
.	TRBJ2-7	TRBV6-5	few	CAGRTDYEQYF	TGTGCCGGCAGGACAGACTACGAGCAGTACTTC
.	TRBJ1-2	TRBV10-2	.	CASIGTQDGYTF	TGCGCCAGCATCGGGACACAGGATGGCTACACCTTC
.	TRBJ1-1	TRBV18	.	CASSPRSGGYNTEAFF	TGTGCCAGCTCACCACGGTCCGGGGGGTATAACACTGAAGCTTTCTTT
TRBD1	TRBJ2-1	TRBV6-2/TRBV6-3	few	CASTPPPPRDRVLNEQFF	TGTGCCAGCACCCCCCCGCCCCCGCGGGACAGGGTGCTGAATGAGCAGTTCTTC
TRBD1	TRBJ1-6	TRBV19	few	CASSTRDSYNSPLHF	TGTGCCAGTAGTACCCGGGACAGTTATAATTCACCCCTCCACTTT
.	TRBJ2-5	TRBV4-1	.	CASSRGEGSETQYF	TGCGCCAGCTCGCGGGGCGAGGGATCAGAGACCCAGTACTTC
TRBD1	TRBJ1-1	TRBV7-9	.	CASSLVGTGSTEAFF	TGTGCCAGCAGCTTAGTAGGGACAGGGAGCACTGAAGCTTTCTTT
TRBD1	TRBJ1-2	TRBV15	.	CATSARDRVFGGYTF	TGTGCCACCAGCGCCCGGGACAGGGTTTTCGGTGGCTACACCTTC
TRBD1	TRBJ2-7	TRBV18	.	CASSPGTVYEQYF	TGTGCCAGCTCACCAGGGACAGTCTACGAGCAGTACTTC
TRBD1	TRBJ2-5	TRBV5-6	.	CASSWTGSGQETQYF	TGTGCCAGCAGCTGGACAGGCTCAGGACAAGAGACCCAGTACTTC
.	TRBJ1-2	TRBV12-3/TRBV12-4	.	CASRVGPAGGYTF	TGTGCCAGCAGAGTCGGCCCAGCGGGGGGCTACACCTTC
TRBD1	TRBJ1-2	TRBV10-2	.	CATLGTGAVLNYGYTF	TGCGCCACCCTGGGAACAGGGGCCGTATTAAACTATGGCTACACCTTC
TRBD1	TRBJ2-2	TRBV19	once	CASSDRGFAGELFF	TGTGCCAGTAGTGACAGGGGCTTCGCCGGGGAGCTGTTTTTT
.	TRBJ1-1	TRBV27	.	CASSLNQELYTEAFF	TGTGCCAGCAGTTTAAATCAGGAACTTTACACTGAAGCTTTCTTT
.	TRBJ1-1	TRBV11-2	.	CASSFSGGTDTEAFF	TGTGCCAGCAGCTTCAGTGGGGGGACTGACACTGAAGCTTTCTTT
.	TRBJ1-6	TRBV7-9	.	CASSLGEATPLHF	TGTGCCAGCAGCTTGGGTGAGGCTACACCCCTCCACTTT
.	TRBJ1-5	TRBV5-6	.	CASSLTVTGNQPQHF	TGTGCCAGCAGCTTGACGGTAACGGGCAATCAGCCCCAGCATTTT
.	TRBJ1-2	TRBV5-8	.	CASSLAQVAYGYTF	TGTGCCAGCAGCTTGGCCCAGGTTGCCTATGGCTACACCTTC
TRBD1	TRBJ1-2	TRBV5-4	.	CASSSDRVGGYTF	TGTGCCAGCAGCTCGGACAGGGTGGGGGGCTACACCTTC
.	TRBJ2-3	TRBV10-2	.	CASSGRGTGTDTQYF	TGCGCCAGCAGTGGCAGGGGTACTGGGACAGATACGCAGTATTTT
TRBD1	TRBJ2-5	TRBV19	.	CASRPQGLQETQYF	TGTGCCAGTAGACCACAGGGGCTTCAAGAGACCCAGTACTTC
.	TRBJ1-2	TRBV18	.	CASSPSVGDNTF	TGTGCCAGCTCACCGTCCGTGGGAGATAACACCTTC
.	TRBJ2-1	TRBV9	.	CASGLAPYNEQFF	TGTGCCAGCGGCCTGGCTCCTTACAATGAGCAGTTCTTC